The table lists the clone carrying this T cell receptor beta chain with a few counts. V lost 1 base and J 0 bases, leaving 13 bases between the germline ends. The CDR3 loop spans 18 amino acids. The germline gives CDR1 MGHRA, CDR2 YSYEKL. This sample's treatment: 15 Gy SBRT to primary tumor, nephrectomy 4 weeks later. These data are taken from a study of radiation and T cells in renal cell carcinoma. Assay used: immunoSEQ multiplex PCR; TCRdb lists only in-frame clones, some missing. There are approximately 23,000 clones in the sample; roughly half occur only once, and 16% lies in the top ten. This receptor was identified in a woman between 50 and 59 years old with renal cell carcinoma. Source: tumor tissue, taken from a patient whose treatment included radiotherapy and nephrectomy. The chain carries TRBV4-1 and TRBJ2-6, with a weak D call TRBD1 (5 bases). CDR3 bases: TGCGCCAGCAGCCAAGCCGACAGTGCGAGCTCTGGGGCCAACGTCCTGACTTTC. Its translation: CASSQADSASSGANVLTF.